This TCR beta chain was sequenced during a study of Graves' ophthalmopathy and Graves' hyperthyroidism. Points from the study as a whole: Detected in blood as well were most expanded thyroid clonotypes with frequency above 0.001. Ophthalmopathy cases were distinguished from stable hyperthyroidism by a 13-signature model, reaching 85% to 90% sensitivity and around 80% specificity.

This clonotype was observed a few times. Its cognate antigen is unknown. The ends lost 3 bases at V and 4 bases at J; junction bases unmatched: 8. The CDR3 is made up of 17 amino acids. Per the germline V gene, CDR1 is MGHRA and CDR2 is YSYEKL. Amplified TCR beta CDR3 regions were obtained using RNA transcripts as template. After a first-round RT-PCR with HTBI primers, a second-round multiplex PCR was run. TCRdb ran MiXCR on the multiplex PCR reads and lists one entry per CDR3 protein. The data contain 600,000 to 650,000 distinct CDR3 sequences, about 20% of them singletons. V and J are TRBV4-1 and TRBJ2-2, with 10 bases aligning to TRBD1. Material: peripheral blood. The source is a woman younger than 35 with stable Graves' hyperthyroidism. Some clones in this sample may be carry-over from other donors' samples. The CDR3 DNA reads TGCGCCAGCAGCCAGGGATGGACAGGGGGGAGCACCGGGGAGCTGTTTTTT. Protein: CASSQGWTGGSTGELFF.